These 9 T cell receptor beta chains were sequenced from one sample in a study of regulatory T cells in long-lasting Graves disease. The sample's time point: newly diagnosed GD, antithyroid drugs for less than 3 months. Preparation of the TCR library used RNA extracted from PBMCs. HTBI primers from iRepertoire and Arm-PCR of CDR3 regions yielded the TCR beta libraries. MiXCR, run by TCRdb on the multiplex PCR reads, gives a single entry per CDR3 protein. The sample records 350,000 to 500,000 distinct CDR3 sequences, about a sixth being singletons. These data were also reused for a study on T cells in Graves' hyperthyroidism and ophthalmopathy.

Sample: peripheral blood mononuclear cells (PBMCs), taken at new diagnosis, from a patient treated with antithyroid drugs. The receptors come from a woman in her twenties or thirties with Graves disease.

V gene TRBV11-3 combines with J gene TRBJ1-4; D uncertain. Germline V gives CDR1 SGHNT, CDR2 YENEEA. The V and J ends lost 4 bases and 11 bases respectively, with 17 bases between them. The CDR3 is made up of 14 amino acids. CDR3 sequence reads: CASSSAPSSPKLFF. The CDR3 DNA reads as TGTGCCAGCAGCTCAGCCCCCTCTTCCCCTAAACTGTTTTTT.

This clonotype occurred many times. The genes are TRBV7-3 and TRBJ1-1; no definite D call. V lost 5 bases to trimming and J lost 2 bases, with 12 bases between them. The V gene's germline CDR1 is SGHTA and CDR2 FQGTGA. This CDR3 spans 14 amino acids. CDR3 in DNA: TGTGCCAGCAGCCCCCGGGGAGGAAACACTGAAGCTTTCTTT. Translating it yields CASSPRGGNTEAFF. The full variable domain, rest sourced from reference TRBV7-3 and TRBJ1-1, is GAGVSQTPSNKVTEKGKYVELRCDPISGHTALYWYRQSLGQGPEFLIYFQGTGAADDSGLPNDRFFAVRPEGSVSTLKIQRTERGDSAVYLCASSPRGGNTEAFFGQGTRLTVV.

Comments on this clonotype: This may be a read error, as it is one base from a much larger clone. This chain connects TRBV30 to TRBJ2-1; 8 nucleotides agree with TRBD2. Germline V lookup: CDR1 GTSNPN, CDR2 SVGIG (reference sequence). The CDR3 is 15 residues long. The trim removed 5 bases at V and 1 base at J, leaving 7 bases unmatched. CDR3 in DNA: TGTGCCTGGGCAGCGGGAGTGGATTCCTACAATGAGCAGTTCTTC. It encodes CAWAAGVDSYNEQFF.

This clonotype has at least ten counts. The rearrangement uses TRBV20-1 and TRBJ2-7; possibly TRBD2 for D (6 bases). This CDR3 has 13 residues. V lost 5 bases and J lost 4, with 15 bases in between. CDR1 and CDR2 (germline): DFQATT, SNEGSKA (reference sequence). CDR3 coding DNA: TGCAGTGCTGCGGGGCTAGCGCCTTACGAGCAGTACTTC. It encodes CSAAGLAPYEQYF.

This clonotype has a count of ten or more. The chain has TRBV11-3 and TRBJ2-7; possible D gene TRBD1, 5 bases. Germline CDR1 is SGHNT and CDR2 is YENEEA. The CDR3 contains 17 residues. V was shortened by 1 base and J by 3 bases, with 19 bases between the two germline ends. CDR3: CASSLGSGSKPSYEQYF. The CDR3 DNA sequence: TGTGCCAGCAGCTTAGGCTCAGGGTCCAAACCAAGCTACGAGCAGTACTTC.

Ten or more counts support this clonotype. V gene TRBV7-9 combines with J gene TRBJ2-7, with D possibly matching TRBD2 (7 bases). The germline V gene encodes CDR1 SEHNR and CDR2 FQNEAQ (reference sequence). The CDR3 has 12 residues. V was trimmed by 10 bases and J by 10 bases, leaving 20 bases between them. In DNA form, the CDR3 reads TGTGCCACCCAACCCCTGGGAGGGGGACAGTACTTC. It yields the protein CATQPLGGGQYF.

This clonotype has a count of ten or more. The CDR3 region has the DNA TGTGCCAGCTCACCAGGGCTGGGAGCAACTAATGAAAAACTGTTTTTT. Translating it yields CASSPGLGATNEKLFF. This chain uses TRBV18 with TRBJ1-4; D is ambiguous. Trimming removed 2 bases at V and 0 bases at J, with 10 bases between. CDR3 length equals 16 residues. CDR1 and CDR2 from the germline V gene are KGHSH and LQKENI.

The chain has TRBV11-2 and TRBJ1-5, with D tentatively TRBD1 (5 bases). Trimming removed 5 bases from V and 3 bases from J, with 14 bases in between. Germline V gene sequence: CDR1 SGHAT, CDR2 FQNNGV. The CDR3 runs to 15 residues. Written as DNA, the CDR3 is TGTGCCAGCAGCATCGGGGGGAACCCCAATCAGCCCCAGCATTTT. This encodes CASSIGGNPNQPQHF. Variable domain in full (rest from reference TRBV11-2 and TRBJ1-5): EAGVAQSPRYKIIEKRQSVAFWCNPISGHATLYWYQQILGQGPKLLIQFQNNGVVDDSQLPKDRFSAERLKGVDSTLKIQPAKLEDSAVYLCASSIGGNPNQPQHFGDGTRLSIL.

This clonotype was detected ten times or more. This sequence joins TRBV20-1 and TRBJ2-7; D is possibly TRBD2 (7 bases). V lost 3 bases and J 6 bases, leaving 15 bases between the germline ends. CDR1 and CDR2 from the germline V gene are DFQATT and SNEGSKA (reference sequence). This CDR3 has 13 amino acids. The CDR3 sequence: CSASPWGGREQYF. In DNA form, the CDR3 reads TGCAGTGCTAGCCCTTGGGGGGGCCGCGAGCAGTACTTC.